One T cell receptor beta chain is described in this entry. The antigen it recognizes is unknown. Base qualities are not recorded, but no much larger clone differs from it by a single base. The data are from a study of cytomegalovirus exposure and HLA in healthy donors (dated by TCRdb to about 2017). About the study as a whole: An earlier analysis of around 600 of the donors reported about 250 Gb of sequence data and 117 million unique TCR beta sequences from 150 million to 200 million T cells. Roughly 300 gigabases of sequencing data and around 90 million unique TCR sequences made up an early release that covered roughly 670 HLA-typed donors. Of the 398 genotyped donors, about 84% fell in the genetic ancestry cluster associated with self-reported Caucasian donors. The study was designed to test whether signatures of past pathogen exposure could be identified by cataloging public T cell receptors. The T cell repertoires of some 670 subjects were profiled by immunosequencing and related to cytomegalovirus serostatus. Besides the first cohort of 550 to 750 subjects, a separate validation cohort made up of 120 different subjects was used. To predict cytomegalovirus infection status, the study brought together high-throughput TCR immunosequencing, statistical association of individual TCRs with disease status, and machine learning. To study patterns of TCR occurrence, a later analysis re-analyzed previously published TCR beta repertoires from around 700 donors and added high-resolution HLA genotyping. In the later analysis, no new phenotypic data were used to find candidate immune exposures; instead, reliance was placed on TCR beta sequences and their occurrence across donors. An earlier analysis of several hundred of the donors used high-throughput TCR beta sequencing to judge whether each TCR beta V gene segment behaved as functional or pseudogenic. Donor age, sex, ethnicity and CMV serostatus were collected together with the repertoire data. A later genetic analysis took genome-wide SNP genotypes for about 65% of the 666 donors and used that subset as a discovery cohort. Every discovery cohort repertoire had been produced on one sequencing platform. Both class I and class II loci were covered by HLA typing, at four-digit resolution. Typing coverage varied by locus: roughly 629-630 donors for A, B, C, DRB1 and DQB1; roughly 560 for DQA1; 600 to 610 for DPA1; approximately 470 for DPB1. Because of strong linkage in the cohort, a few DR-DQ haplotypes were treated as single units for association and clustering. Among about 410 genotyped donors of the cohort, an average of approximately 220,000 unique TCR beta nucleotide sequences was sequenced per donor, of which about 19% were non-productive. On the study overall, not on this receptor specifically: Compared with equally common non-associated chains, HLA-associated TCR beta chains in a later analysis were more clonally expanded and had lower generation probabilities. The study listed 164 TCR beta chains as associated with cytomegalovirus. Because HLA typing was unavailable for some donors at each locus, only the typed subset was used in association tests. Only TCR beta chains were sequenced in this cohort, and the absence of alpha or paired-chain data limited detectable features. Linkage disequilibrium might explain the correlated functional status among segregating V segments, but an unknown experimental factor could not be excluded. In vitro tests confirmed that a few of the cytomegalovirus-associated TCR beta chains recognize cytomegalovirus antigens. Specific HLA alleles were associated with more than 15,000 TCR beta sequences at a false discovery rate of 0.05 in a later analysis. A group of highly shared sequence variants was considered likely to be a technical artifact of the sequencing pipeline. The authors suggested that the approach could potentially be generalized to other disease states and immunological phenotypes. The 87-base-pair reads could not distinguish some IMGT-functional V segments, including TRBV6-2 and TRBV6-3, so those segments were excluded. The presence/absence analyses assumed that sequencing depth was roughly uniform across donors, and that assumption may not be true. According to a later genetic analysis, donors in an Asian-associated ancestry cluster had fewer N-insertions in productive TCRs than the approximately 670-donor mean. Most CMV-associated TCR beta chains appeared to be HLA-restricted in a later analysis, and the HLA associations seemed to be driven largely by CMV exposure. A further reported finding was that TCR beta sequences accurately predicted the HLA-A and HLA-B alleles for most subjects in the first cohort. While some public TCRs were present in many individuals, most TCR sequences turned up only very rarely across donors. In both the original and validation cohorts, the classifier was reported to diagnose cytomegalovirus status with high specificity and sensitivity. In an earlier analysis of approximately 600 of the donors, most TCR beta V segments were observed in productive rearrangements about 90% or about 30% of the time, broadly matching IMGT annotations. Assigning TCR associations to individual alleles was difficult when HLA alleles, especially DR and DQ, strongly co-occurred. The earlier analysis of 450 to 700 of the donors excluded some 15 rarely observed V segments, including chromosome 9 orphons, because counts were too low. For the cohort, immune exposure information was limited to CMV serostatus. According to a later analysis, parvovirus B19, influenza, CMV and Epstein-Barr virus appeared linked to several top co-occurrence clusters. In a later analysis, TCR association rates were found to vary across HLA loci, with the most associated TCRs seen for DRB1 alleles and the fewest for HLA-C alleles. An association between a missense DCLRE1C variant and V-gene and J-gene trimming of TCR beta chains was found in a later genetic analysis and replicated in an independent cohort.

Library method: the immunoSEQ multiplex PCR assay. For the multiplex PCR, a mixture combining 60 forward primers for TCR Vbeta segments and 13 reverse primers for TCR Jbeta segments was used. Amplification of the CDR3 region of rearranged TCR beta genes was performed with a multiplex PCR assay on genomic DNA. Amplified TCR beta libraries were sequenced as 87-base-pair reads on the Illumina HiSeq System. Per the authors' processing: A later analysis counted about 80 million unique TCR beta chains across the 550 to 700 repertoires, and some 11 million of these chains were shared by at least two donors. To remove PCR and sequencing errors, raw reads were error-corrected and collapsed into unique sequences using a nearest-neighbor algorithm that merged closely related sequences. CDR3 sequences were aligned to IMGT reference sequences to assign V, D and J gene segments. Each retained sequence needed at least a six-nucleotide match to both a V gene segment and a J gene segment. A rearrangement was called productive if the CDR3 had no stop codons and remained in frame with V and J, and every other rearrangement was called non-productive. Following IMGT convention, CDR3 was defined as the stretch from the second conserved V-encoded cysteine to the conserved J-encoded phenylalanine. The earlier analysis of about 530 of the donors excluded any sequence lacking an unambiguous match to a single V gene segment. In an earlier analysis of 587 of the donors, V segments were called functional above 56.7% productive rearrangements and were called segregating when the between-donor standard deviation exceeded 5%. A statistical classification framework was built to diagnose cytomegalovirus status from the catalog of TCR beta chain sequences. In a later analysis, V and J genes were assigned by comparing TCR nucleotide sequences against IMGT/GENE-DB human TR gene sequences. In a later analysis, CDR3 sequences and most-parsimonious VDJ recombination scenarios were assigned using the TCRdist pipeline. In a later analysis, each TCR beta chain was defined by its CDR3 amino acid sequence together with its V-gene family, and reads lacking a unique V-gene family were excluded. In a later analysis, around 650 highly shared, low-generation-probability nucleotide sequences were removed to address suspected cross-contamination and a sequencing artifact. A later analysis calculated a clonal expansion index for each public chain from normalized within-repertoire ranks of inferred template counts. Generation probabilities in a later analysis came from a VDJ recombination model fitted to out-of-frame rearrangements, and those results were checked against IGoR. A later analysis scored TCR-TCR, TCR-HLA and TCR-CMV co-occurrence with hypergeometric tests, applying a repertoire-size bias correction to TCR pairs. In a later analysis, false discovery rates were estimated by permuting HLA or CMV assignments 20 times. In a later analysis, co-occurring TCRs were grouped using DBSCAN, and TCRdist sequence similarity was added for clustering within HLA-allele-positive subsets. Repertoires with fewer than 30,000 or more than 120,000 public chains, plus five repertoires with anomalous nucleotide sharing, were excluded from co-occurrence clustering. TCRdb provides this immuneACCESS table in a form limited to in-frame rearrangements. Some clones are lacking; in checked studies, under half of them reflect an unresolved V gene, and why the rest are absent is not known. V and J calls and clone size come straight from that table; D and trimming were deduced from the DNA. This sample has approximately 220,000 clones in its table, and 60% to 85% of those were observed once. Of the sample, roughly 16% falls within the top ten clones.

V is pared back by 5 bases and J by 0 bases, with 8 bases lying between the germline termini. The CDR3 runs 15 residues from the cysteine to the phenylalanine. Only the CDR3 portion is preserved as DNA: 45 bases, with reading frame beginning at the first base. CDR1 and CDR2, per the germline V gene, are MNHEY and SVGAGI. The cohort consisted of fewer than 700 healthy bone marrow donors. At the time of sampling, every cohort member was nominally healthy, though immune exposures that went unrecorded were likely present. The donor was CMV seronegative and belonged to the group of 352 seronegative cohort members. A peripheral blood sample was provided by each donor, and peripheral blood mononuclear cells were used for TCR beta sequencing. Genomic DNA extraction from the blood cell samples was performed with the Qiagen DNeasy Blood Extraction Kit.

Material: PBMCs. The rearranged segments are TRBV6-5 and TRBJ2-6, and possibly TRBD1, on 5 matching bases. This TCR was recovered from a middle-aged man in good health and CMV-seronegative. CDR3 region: CASSRDSSGANVLTF. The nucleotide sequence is TGTGCCAGCAGTCGCGACAGCTCTGGGGCCAACGTCCTGACTTTC.